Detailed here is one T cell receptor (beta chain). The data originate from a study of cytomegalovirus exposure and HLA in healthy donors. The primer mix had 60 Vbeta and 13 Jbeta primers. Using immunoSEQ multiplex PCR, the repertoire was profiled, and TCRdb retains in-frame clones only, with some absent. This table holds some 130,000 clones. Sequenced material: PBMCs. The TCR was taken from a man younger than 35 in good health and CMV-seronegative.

CDR3 in DNA: TGTGCCACCACGTTGGTCCTATCCTACAATGAGCAGTTCTTC. Translation gives CATTLVLSYNEQFF. V is TRBV28 and J is TRBJ2-1; no reliable D call. The germline V gene encodes CDR1 MDHEN and CDR2 SYDVKM. V lost 10 bases, J lost 1 base, and 14 bases lay in between. The CDR3 covers 14 residues. Using reference TRBV28 and TRBJ2-1 for the parts outside the CDR3, the full variable domain is DVKVTQSSRYLVKRTGEKVFLECVQDMDHENMFWYRQDPGLGLRLIYFSYDVKMKEKGDIPEGYSVSREKKERFSLILESASTNQTSMYLCATTLVLSYNEQFFGPGTRLTVL.